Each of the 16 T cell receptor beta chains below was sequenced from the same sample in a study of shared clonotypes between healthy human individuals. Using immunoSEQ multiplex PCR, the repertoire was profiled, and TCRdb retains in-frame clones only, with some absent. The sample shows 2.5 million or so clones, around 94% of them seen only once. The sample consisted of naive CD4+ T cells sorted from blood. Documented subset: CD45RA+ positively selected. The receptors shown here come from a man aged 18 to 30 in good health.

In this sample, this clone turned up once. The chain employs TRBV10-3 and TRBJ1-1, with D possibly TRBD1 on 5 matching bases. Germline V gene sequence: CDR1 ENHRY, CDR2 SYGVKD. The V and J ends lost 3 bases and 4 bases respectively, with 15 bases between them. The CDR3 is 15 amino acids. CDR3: CAISEVGQGITEAFF. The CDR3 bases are TGTGCCATCAGTGAAGTCGGTCAGGGAATCACTGAAGCTTTCTTT.

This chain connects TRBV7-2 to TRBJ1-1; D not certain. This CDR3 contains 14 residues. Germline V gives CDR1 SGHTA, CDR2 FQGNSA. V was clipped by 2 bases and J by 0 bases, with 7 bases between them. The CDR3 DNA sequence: TGTGCCAGCAGCTTAACGGCACTGAACACTGAAGCTTTCTTT. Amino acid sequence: CASSLTALNTEAFF. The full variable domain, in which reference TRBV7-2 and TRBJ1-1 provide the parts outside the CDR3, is GAGVSQSPSNKVTEKGKDVELRCDPISGHTALYWYRQSLGQGLEFLIYFQGNSAPDKSGLPSDRFSAERTGGSVSTLTIQRTQQEDSAVYLCASSLTALNTEAFFGQGTRLTVV.

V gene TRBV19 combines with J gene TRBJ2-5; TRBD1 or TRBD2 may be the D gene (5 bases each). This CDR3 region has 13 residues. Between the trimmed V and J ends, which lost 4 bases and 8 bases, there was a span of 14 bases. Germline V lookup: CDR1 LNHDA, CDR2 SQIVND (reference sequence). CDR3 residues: CASSKRDLVTQYF. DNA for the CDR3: TGTGCCAGTAGTAAGAGGGACCTGGTAACCCAGTACTTC.

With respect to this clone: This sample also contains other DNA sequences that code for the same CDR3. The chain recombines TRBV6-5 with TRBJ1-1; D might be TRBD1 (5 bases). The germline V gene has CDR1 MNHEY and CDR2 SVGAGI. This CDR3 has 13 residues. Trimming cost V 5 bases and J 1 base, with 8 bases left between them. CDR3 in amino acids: CASSRGPNTEAFF. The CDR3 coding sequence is TGTGCCAGCAGTCGGGGCCCGAACACTGAAGCTTTCTTT.

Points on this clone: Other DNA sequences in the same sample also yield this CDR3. This CDR3 reads CASSSQGATYEQYF. CDR3 nucleotides: TGCGCCAGCAGCTCCCAGGGGGCCACCTACGAGCAGTACTTC. The rearrangement links TRBV5-1 to TRBJ2-7; 8 bases line up with TRBD1. The CDR3 runs 14 residues. Losses at the gene ends were 3 bases for V and 2 bases for J; bases not matched to a gene: 4. The germline V gene encodes CDR1 SGHRS and CDR2 YFSETQ.

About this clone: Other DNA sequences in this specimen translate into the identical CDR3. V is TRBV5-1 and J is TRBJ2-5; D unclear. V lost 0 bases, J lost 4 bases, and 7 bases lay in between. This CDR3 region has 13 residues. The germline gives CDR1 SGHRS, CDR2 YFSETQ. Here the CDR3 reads CASSLASRETQYF. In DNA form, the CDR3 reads TGCGCCAGCAGCTTGGCCTCTAGAGAGACCCAGTACTTC.

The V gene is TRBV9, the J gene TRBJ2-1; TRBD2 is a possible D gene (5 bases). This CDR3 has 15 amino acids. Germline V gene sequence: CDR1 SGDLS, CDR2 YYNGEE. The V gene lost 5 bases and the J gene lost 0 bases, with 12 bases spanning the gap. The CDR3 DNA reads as TGTGCCAGCAGTGAAGAGGGCGGCTCCTACAATGAGCAGTTCTTC. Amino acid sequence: CASSEEGGSYNEQFF.

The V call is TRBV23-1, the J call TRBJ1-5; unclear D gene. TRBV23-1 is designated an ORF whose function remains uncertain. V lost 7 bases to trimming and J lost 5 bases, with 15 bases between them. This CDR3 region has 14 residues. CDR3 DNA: TGCGCCAGCACGTCGTACCGGCATCATCAGCCCCAGCATTTT. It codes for CASTSYRHHQPQHF.

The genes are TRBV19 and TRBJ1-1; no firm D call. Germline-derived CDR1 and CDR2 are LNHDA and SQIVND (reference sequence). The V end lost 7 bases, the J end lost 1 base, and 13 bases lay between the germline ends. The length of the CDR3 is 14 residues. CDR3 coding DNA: TGTGCCAGTACCCATCCCCCAGGGAACACTGAAGCTTTCTTT. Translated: CASTHPPGNTEAFF.

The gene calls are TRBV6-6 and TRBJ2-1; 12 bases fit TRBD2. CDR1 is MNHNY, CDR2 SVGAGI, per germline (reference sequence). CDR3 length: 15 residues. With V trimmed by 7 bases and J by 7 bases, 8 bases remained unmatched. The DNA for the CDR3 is TGTGCCAGCACCGCGACTAGCGGGAGTGAAAATGAGCAGTTCTTC. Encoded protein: CASTATSGSENEQFF.

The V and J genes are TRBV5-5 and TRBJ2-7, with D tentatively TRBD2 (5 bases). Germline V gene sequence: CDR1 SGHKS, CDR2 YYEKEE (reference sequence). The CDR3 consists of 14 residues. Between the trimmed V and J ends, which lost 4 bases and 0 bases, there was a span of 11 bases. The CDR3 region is CASSAGGYSYEQYF. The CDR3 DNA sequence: TGTGCCAGCAGCGCGGGCGGCTACTCCTACGAGCAGTACTTC. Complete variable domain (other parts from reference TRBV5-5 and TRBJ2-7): DAGVTQSPTHLIKTRGQQVTLRCSPISGHKSVSWYQQVLGQGPQFIFQYYEKEERGRGNFPDRFSARQFPNYSSELNVNALLLGDSALYLCASSAGGYSYEQYFGPGTRLTVT.

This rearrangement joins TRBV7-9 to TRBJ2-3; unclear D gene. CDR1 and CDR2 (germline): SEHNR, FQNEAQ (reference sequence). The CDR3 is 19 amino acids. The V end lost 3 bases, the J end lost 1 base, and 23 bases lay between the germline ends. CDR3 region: CASSLALWAVGVGTDTQYF. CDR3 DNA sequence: TGTGCCAGCAGCTTGGCCCTTTGGGCGGTCGGAGTGGGCACAGATACGCAGTATTTT. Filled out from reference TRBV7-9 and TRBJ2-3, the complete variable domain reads DTGVSQNPRHKITKRGQNVTFRCDPISEHNRLYWYRQTLGQGPEFLTYFQNEAQLEKSRLLSDRFSAERPKGSFSTLEIQRTEQGDSAMYLCASSLALWAVGVGTDTQYFGPGTRLTVL.

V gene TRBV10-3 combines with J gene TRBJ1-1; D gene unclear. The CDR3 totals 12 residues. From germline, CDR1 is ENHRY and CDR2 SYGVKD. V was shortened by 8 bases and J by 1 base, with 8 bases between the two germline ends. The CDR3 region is CAIGPGNTEAFF. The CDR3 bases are TGTGCCATCGGTCCGGGGAACACTGAAGCTTTCTTT.

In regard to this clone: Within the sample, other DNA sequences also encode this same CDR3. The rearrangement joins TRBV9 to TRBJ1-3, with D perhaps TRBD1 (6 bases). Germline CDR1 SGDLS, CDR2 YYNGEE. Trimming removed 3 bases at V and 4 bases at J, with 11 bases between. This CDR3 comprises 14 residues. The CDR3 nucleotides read TGTGCCAGCAGCGGTCAGGGGACCGGAAACACCATATATTTT. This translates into CASSGQGTGNTIYF.

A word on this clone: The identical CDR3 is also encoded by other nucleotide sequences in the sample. The CDR3 region has the DNA TGTGCCAGCAGCATTAGCGGGATTGAGCAGTTCTTC. Translated: CASSISGIEQFF. The chain combines TRBV7-2 with TRBJ2-1; the match to TRBD2 covers 8 bases. The CDR3 spans 12 residues. V gave up 5 bases and J gave up 9 bases; unmatched junction bases: 3. Germline V gene lookup returns CDR1 SGHTA and CDR2 FQGNSA.

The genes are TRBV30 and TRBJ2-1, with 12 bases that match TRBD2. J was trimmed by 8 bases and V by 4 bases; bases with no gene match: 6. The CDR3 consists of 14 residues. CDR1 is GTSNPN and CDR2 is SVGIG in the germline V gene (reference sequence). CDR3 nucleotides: TGTGCCTGGACTAGCGGGGGGGCCCTCGATGAGCAGTTCTTC. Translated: CAWTSGGALDEQFF.